The 9 T cell receptor beta chains presented below share a single source sample, sequenced in a study of shared clonotypes between healthy human individuals. Clones were sequenced by immunoSEQ multiplex PCR, and TCRdb holds only the in-frame ones, with some missing. The data show about a million clones, with about 80% seen just once and 0.89% held by the top ten. Sequenced material: memory CD4+ T cells from PBMCs. Subset here: CD45RA-negative fraction. All receptors come from a young man in good health. Some clones in this sample may be carry-over from other donors' samples.

This chain links TRBV7-2 with TRBJ2-3; D assignment may be TRBD1 or TRBD2 (5 bases each). V lost 5 bases, J lost 5 bases, and 20 bases lay in between. This CDR3 contains 16 residues. Germline CDR1 and CDR2: SGHTA and FQGNSA. This chain's CDR3 is CASSLGLGVLGDTQYF. The CDR3 nucleotides are TGTGCCAGCAGCCTTGGGTTGGGGGTCCTGGGAGATACGCAGTATTTT.

The chain is built from TRBV6-1 and TRBJ1-2; D uncertain. The CDR3 extends over 13 amino acids. V dropped 11 bases and J dropped 7 bases, with 20 bases sitting between them. The germline V gene has CDR1 MNHNS and CDR2 SASEGT. CDR3 residues: CASRDGSVGGYTF. The CDR3 region has the DNA TGTGCCTCCCGAGACGGCTCAGTCGGTGGCTACACCTTC.

This rearrangement joins TRBV5-6 to TRBJ1-2, with 9 bases fitting TRBD1. The germline gives CDR1 SGHDT, CDR2 YYEEEE. There are 14 residues in the CDR3. V was pared by 4 bases and J by 4 bases, with 5 bases of the junction left unmatched. CDR3: CASSGWTGAYGYTF. CDR3 nucleotides: TGTGCCAGCAGCGGATGGACAGGGGCCTATGGCTACACCTTC.

V gene TRBV5-1 combines with J gene TRBJ2-1; the D gene is possibly TRBD2 (5 bases). The V end lost 2 bases, the J end lost 0 bases, and 9 bases lay between the germline ends. The CDR3 runs 15 residues. Germline V CDR1 and CDR2: SGHRS, YFSETQ. The CDR3 is CASSFSANSYNEQFF. CDR3 nucleotide sequence: TGCGCCAGCAGCTTTAGCGCCAACTCCTACAATGAGCAGTTCTTC.

This chain links TRBV30 with TRBJ1-2; D is unresolved. The germline V gene encodes CDR1 GTSNPN and CDR2 SVGIG (reference sequence). The CDR3 runs 14 residues. V lost 0 bases and J 4 bases, leaving 12 bases between the germline ends. CDR3 nucleotides: TGTGCCTGGAGTGTAAAGGGATCCTCCTATGGCTACACCTTC. Amino acid sequence: CAWSVKGSSYGYTF.

The CDR3 region is CASSWQGWDYGYTF. The CDR3 bases are TGTGCCAGCAGTTGGCAGGGTTGGGACTATGGCTACACCTTC. The chain has TRBV28 and TRBJ1-2; possible D gene TRBD1, 5 bases. Trimming took off 4 bases at V and 3 bases at J, with 12 bases between the two ends. CDR1 is MDHEN, CDR2 SYDVKM, per germline. The CDR3 has 14 residues.

Worth noting for this clone: This sample includes further DNA sequences coding for the same CDR3. This rearrangement joins TRBV7-2 to TRBJ2-7; no clear D. Germline CDR1 SGHTA, CDR2 FQGNSA. This CDR3 comprises 13 residues. With 1 base removed from V and 5 bases from J, the gap between germline ends came to 9 bases. Here the CDR3 reads CASSLGQENEQYF. The CDR3, as DNA: TGTGCCAGCAGCTTAGGGCAGGAAAACGAGCAGTACTTC.

The rearrangement links TRBV27 to TRBJ2-7, with 8 bases matching TRBD2. CDR1 and CDR2 from the germline V gene are MNHEY and SMNVEV (reference sequence). The CDR3 loop spans 13 amino acids. Unmatched junction bases numbered 9, after V lost 8 bases and J lost 6 bases. In nucleotides, the CDR3 is TGTGCCAGCGGGGTGCGGGGGGATCTCGAGCAGTACTTC. This gives the protein CASGVRGDLEQYF.

The gene calls are TRBV25-1 and TRBJ2-1; TRBD2 matches 12 bases. V gave up 3 bases and J gave up 1 base; unmatched junction bases: 1. Germline V lookup: CDR1 MGHDK, CDR2 SYGVNS. The CDR3 extends over 16 amino acids. CDR3 residues: CASSDTSGRSYNEQFF. The CDR3 DNA reads TGTGCCAGCAGTGACACTAGCGGGAGGTCCTACAATGAGCAGTTCTTC.